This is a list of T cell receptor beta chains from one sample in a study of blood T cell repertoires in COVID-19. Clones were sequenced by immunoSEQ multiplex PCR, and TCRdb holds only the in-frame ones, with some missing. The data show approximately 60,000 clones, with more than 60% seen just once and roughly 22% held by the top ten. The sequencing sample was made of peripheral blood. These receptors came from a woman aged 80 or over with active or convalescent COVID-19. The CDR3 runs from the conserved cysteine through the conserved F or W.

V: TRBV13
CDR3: CASSLDRGTTYEQYF

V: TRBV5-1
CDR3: CASSPRWQSAYGYTF

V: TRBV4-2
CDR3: CASSRAATAYGYTF

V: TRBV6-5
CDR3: CASSYSLFYGYTF

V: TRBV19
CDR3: CASRPLAGGYNEQFF

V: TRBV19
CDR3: CASNEGASETQYF

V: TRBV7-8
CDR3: CASSGTGGWQPQHF

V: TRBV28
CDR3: CASSFRGENGYTF

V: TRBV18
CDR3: CASSPEGVATNEKLFF

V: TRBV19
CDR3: CASSYRGPGNTIYF

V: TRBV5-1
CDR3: CASSPQGQVDYGYTF

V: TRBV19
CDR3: CASSIGGTYSYEQYF

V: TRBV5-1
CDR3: CASTPGQGGYGYTF

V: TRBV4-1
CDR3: CASSQGYRGGVLDTQYF

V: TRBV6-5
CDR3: CASSFRRTGAQPQHF

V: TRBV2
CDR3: CASSGSETQYF

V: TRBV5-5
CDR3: CASALVVDNEQFF

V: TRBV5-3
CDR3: CARSLLDGHEQFF

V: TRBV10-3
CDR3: CAISGTGYNYGYTF

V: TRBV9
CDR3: CASSVMGLNTGELFF

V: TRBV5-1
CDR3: CASSLVGGAGTDTQYF

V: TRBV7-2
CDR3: CASSPLTSGQKQYF

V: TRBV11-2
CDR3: CATASGGSQYF

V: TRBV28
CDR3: CAAGRHANSGANVLTF

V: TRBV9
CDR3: CASSVDGGNMNTEAFF

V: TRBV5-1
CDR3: CASSPLTRASDTQYF

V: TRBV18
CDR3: CASSFGTAYEQYF

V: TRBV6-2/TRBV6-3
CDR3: CASSLRQALTEKLFF

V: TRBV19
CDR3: CASSRGTQETQYF

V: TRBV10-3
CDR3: CAIGDRYNEQFF

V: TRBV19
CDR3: CASSTRGQGATGYTF

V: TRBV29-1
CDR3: CSVSGTTEAFF

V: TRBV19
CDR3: CASSIGGQAQHF

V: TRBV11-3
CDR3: CASSQMRTPYEQYF

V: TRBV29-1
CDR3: CSGTGTGDINEQFF

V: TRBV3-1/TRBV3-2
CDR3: CASSLGVIAEAFF

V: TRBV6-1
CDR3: CASSDRGGTQYF

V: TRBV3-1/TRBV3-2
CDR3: CASSRDRVGRGANVLTF

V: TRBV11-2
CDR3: CASSLDRVNNEQFF

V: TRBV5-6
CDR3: CASSLGRGNTEAFF

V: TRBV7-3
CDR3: CASSLGGQETQYF

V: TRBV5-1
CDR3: CASSLSRADTQYF

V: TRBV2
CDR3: CASSKTVSGTEAFF

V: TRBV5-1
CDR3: CASSLIGGPNSPLHF

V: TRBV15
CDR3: CATSRNREGVEKLFF

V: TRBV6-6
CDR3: CASSYSMAGLAYEQYF

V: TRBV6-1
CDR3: CASSEGQGRNSPLHF

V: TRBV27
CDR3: CASSLWDRPNTEAFF

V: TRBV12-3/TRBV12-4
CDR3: CASSQGAGAEAFF

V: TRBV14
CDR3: CASSQGWFGGQQETQYF

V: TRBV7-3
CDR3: CASSRDRVYGYTF

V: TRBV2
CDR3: CASRMPPQGYTGELFF

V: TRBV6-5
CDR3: CASKNHRAGNEKLFF

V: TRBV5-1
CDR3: CASSLGKLAGGQYNEQFF

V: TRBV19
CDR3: CATTPGGNEKLFF

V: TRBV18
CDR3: CASSPSPGGYGYTF

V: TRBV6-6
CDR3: CASRVGTEETQYF